Described below is a single T cell receptor beta chain sequence and its context. The entry originates in a study of blood T cell repertoires in COVID-19. Looking at the study overall: The United States, Italy and Spain were the sources of the acute and convalescent COVID-19 samples. PBMCs, B-cell-depleted T cells, or T cells provided the cDNA or gDNA that made up the material.

Germline values: CDR1 LNHDA, CDR2 SQIVND (reference sequence). The CDR3 contains 11 residues. V was cut by 9 bases and J by 8 bases, with 11 bases left in between. The data were produced by immunoSEQ multiplex PCR, yet TCRdb's version contains in-frame clones alone and is incomplete. The data show about 440,000 clones, roughly 87% seen once. Participant-given clinical history determined each cohort assignment. Material: PBMCs or T cells enriched from blood (not recorded which). This TCR was recovered from a woman aged 18-29 years with acute COVID-19. J is TRBJ1-5 and V is TRBV19; no clear D. The DNA of the CDR3 is TGTGCCAGGACTCTGGCGGAGCCCCAGCATTTT. Residues: CARTLAEPQHF. Combining the CDR3 with reference TRBV19 and TRBJ1-5 gives the whole variable domain DGGITQSPKYLFRKEGQNVTLSCEQNLNHDAMYWYRQDPGQGLRLIYYSQIVNDFQKGDIAEGYSVSREKKESFPLTVTSAQKNPTAFYLCARTLAEPQHFGDGTRLSIL.